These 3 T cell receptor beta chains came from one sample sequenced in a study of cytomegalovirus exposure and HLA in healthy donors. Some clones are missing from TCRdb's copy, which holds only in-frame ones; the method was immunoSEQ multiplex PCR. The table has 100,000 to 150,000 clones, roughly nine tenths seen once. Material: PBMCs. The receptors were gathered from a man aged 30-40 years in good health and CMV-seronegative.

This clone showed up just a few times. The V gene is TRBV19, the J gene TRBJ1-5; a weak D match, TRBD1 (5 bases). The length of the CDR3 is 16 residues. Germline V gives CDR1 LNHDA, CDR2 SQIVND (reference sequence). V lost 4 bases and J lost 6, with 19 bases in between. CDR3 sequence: CASSSGRGLIGQPQHF. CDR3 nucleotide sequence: TGTGCCAGTAGTAGTGGTAGGGGCTTGATAGGTCAGCCCCAGCATTTT.

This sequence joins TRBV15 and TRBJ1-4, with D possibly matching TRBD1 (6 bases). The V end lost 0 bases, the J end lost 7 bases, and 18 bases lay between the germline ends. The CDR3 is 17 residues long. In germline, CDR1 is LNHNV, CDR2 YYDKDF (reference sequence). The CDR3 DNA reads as TGTGCCACCAGCAGAGATGTGGTTGGTAAACAGGGTGAAAAACTGTTTTTT. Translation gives CATSRDVVGKQGEKLFF.

The CDR3 loop reads CASSERRSGGNLYNEQFF. Here the CDR3 DNA reads TGCGCCAGCAGCGAGCGGAGAAGCGGGGGAAACCTTTACAATGAGCAGTTCTTC. The chain links TRBV5-1 to TRBJ2-1; TRBD2 agrees at 8 bases. Germline CDR1 and CDR2: SGHRS and YFSETQ. CDR3 length: 18 residues. Trimming took 4 bases from V and 4 from J; bases not matched to a gene: 16. Together with reference TRBV5-1 and TRBJ2-1, the CDR3 gives the full variable domain: KAGVTQTPRYLIKTRGQQVTLSCSPISGHRSVSWYQQTPGQGLQFLFEYFSETQRNKGNFPGRFSGRQFSNSRSEMNVSTLELGDSALYLCASSERRSGGNLYNEQFFGPGTRLTVL.